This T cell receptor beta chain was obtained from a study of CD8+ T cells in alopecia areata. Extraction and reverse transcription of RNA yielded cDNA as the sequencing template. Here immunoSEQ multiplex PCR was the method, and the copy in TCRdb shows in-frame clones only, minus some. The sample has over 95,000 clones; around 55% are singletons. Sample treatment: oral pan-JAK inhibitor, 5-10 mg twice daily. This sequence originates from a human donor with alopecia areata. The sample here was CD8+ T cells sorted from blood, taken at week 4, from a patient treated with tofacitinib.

CDR3 DNA sequence: TGTGCCAGCAGCTCGAAGACAGGGGATCAGCCCCAGCATTTT. It is translated as CASSSKTGDQPQHF. The genes are TRBV7-9 and TRBJ1-5, with 8 nucleotides matching TRBD1. V trimming: 4 bases; J trimming: 5 bases; junction bases outside the gene matches: 4. Germline values: CDR1 SEHNR, CDR2 FQNEAQ (reference sequence). CDR3 length: 14 amino acids.